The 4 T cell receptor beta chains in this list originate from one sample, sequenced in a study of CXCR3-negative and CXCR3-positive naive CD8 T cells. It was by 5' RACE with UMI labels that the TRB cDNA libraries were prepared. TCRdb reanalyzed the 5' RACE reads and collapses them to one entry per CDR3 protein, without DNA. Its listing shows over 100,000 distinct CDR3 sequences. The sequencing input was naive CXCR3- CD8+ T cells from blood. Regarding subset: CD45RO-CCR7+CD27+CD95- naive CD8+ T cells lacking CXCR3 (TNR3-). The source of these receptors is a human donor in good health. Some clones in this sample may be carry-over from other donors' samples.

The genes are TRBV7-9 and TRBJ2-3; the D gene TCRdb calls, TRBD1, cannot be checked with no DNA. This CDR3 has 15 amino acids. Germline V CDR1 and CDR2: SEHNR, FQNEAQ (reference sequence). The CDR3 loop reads CASSPPRGRTDTQYF.

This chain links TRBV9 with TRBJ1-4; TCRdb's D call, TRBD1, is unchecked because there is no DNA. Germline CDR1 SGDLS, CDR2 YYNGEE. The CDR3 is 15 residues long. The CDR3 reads CASSEGQGPFEKLFF.

The CDR3 sequence is CASSEPTGLGYGYTF. The chain joins TRBV25-1 to TRBJ1-2; TCRdb gives TRBD1 as the D gene, but with no DNA this cannot be confirmed. Germline V CDR1 and CDR2: MGHDK, SYGVNS. This CDR3 region has 15 residues.

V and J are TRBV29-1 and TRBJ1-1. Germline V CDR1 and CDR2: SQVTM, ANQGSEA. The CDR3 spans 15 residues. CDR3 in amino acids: CSVEGQAQTNTEAFF.